The 11 T cell receptor beta chains given below trace back to one sample, sequenced in a study of shared clonotypes between healthy human individuals. Clones were sequenced by immunoSEQ multiplex PCR, and TCRdb holds only the in-frame ones, with some missing. The sample holds about 1 million clones; under 80% are singletons and the top ten take 1.4%. The sequenced sample consisted of memory CD4+ T cells sorted from blood. The sample's subset: CD45RA-negative fraction. The receptor source for this set is a man aged 18 to 29 in good health.

The rearrangement links TRBV28 to TRBJ2-3; 9 bases are shared with TRBD1. In germline, CDR1 is MDHEN, CDR2 SYDVKM. Germline trimming cut 2 bases from V and 5 bases from J; bases unmatched to any gene: 11. CDR3 length: 17 residues. CDR3 protein: CASSLGQGISRGDTQYF. Here the CDR3 DNA reads TGTGCCAGCAGTTTAGGACAGGGGATATCGAGGGGAGATACGCAGTATTTT.

V gene TRBV30 combines with J gene TRBJ2-6; D tentatively reads TRBD1 or TRBD2 (5 bases each). Germline V lookup: CDR1 GTSNPN, CDR2 SVGIG (reference sequence). Trimming removed 5 bases at V and 0 bases at J, with 5 bases between. The CDR3 is made up of 13 amino acids. CDR3 DNA sequence: TGTGCCTGGGGGACCTCTGGGGCCAACGTCCTGACTTTC. Its translation is CAWGTSGANVLTF.

The V gene is TRBV7-2, the J gene TRBJ2-1; tentatively, D is TRBD1 (5 bases). Germline CDR1 reads SGHTA; CDR2 reads FQGNSA. Trimming shortened V by 2 bases and J by 9 bases, and 8 bases separated the two germline ends. The CDR3 length is 12 residues. As DNA, the CDR3 is TGTGCCAGCAGCTTACGTAGGGGTGAGCAGTTCTTC. Protein sequence: CASSLRRGEQFF. The whole variable domain, remainder taken from reference TRBV7-2 and TRBJ2-1, is GAGVSQSPSNKVTEKGKDVELRCDPISGHTALYWYRQSLGQGLEFLIYFQGNSAPDKSGLPSDRFSAERTGGSVSTLTIQRTQQEDSAVYLCASSLRRGEQFFGPGTRLTVL.

The chain is built from TRBV7-9 and TRBJ2-5, with D possibly matching TRBD1 (6 bases). CDR1 is SEHNR, CDR2 FQNEAQ, per germline (reference sequence). V lost 2 bases, J lost 0 bases, and 10 bases lay in between. The CDR3 has 15 residues. CDR3 sequence reads: CASSLKRTDQETQYF. The DNA of the CDR3 is TGTGCCAGCAGCTTAAAGCGGACAGACCAAGAGACCCAGTACTTC.

The chain combines TRBV4-3 with TRBJ2-5, with D possibly being TRBD1 (6 bases). The germline V and J ends were trimmed by 0 bases and 5 bases, with 13 bases remaining between them. Per germline, CDR1 LGHNA and CDR2 YSLEER. The CDR3 has 15 residues. In nucleotides, the CDR3 is TGCGCCAGCAGCCAAGATCCAGGGGCGAGGGAGACCCAGTACTTC. This translates into CASSQDPGARETQYF.

The J gene is TRBJ1-1, the V gene TRBV5-1, with a tentative D call TRBD1 (6 bases). The germline CDR1 and CDR2 sequences are SGHRS and YFSETQ. The CDR3 sequence is 14 residues long. V was cut by 3 bases and J by 4 bases, with 13 bases left in between. The CDR3 sequence is CASSYDRLSTEAFF. The DNA for the CDR3 is TGCGCCAGCAGCTATGACAGGCTGAGCACTGAAGCTTTCTTT. Full variable domain (rest looked up from reference TRBV5-1 and TRBJ1-1): KAGVTQTPRYLIKTRGQQVTLSCSPISGHRSVSWYQQTPGQGLQFLFEYFSETQRNKGNFPGRFSGRQFSNSRSEMNVSTLELGDSALYLCASSYDRLSTEAFFGQGTRLTVV.

A word on this clone: Mismatch with germline at one junction end may stem from a read error. The chain has TRBV28 and TRBJ1-4; tentatively, D is TRBD1 (5 bases). Germline loops: CDR1 MDHEN, CDR2 SYDVKM. The CDR3 extends over 15 amino acids. The CDR3 loop reads CASSLVAGNSEKLFF. In nucleotides, the CDR3 is TGTGCCAGCAGTTTGGTGGCAGGGAATTCTGAAAAGCTGTTTTTT.

The chain combines TRBV30 with TRBJ1-2; 9 nucleotides align to TRBD1. Germline CDR1 is GTSNPN and CDR2 is SVGIG (reference sequence). V dropped 2 bases and J dropped 5; count of bases not matched to a gene: 12. The CDR3 sequence is 16 residues long. CDR3 bases: TGTGCCTGGAGTCTAACACCGGGACAGGGAGTTTATGGCTACACCTTC. Its protein is CAWSLTPGQGVYGYTF. The full variable domain, in which reference TRBV30 and TRBJ1-2 provide the parts outside the CDR3, is SQTIHQWPATLVQPVGSPLSLECTVEGTSNPNLYWYRQAAGRGLQLLFYSVGIGQISSEVPQNLSASRPQDRQFILSSKKLLLSDSGFYLCAWSLTPGQGVYGYTFGSGTRLTVV.

This clone has just a few counts. This rearrangement joins TRBV10-2 to TRBJ2-5; D is ambiguous. Germline CDR1 and CDR2: WSHSY and SAAADI. The CDR3 runs 13 residues. V lost 8 bases and J 3 bases, leaving 13 bases between the germline ends. In DNA form, the CDR3 reads TGCGCCAGCGGCCAGACGCTAAAAGAGACCCAGTACTTC. Encoded protein: CASGQTLKETQYF.

The chain couples TRBV6-6 to TRBJ1-1; D unclear. From germline, CDR1 is MNHNY and CDR2 SVGAGI (reference sequence). V was shortened by 1 base and J by 4 bases, with 7 bases between the two germline ends. The CDR3 totals 13 residues. Here the CDR3 reads CASSYLGGTEAFF. The CDR3 nucleotides read TGTGCCAGCAGTTACTTGGGAGGCACTGAAGCTTTCTTT.

The chain uses TRBV5-1 and TRBJ1-3, with a weak D call TRBD1 (5 bases). CDR3 length equals 16 residues. Trimming pared 1 base from V and 0 bases from J, leaving 11 bases between. Per germline, CDR1 SGHRS and CDR2 YFSETQ. The CDR3 protein is CASSLLDSPSGNTIYF. For the CDR3, the DNA is TGCGCCAGCAGCTTGCTTGACAGTCCCTCTGGAAACACCATATATTTT.